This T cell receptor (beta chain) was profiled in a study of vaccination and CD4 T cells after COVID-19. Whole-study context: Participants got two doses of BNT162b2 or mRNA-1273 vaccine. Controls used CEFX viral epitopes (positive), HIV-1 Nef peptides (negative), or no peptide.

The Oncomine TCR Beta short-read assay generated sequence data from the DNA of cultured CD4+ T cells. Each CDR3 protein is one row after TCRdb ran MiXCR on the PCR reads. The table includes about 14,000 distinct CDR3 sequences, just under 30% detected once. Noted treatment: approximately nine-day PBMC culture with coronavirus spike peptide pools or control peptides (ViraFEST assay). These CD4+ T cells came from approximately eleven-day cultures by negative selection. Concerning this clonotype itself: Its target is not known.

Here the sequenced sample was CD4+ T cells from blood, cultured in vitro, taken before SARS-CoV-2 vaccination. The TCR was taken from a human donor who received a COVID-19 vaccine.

The CDR3, as DNA: TGTGCCAGCAGTAGCAGACAAGAGACCCAGTACTTC. This gives the protein CASSSRQETQYF. The V gene is TRBV6-1, the J gene TRBJ2-5; D gene unclear. Trimming removed 5 bases from V and 2 bases from J, with 6 bases in between. The CDR3 is 12 residues long. Germline loops: CDR1 MNHNS, CDR2 SASEGT.